This TCR beta chain is drawn from a study of vaccination and CD4 T cells after COVID-19. Time point indicated: late sampling 161 to 241 days after vaccination in a few convalescent patients. Germline CDR1 reads LNHDA; CDR2 reads SQIVND (reference sequence). Trimming took 3 bases from V and 1 from J, leaving 5 bases between them. This CDR3 has 13 amino acids. TCRdb fed the PCR reads into MiXCR, producing one record per CDR3 protein. The sample comprises about 40,000 distinct CDR3 sequences, under 45% of which are singletons, and 5% to 6.5% rests with the top ten. The rearrangement uses TRBV19 and TRBJ2-3; no firm D call. The receptor's source is a human donor who had recovered from COVID-19. The specimen comprised CD4+ T cells from blood, sampled about 7 months after SARS-CoV-2 vaccination. CDR3: CASSITGTDTQYF. In DNA form, the CDR3 reads TGTGCCAGTAGTATTACAGGCACAGATACGCAGTATTTT.